The clone carrying this TCR beta chain was picked up many times. The antigen remains unidentified. These data belong to a study of naive and memory T cell subsets. Regarding the study as a whole: A few larger clonotypes appeared in naive repertoires, especially CD8, possibly memory cells re-expressing CD45RA.

An equimolar mix of two oligonucleotides served as the beta constant-region primer for TRBC1 and TRBC2. Nested alpha and beta constant-region primers with the SP2 primer drove four PCR rounds on ligated cDNA. An oligonucleotide with the SP2 primer and a 12-nucleotide UMI was ligated to the cDNA 3' end. TCRdb recomputed calls from the UMI-ligation and nested PCR reads with MiXCR, one row per CDR3 protein. Among over 80,000 distinct CDR3 sequences listed, 11% were seen once. The source of this sequence is a human donor in good health. What was sequenced was naive CD4+ T cells from blood.

CDR3 bases: TGTGCCAGCAGTTTGGGACGGACATCCTACGAGCAGTACTTC. Protein sequence: CASSLGRTSYEQYF. The chain carries TRBV12-3 or TRBV12-4 and TRBJ2-7; perhaps D is TRBD1 or TRBD2 (5 bases each). V gave up 3 bases and J gave up 1 base, with 10 bases separating them. The CDR3 has 14 amino acids.